The 3 T cell receptor beta chains given below trace back to one sample, sequenced in a study of quantifying T cell responses using KT2 cells. Study details: cDNA was made from DNase-treated RNA using alpha and beta constant primers.

An oligo carrying a UMI was ligated to the cDNA 3' end. First-round PCR used 3 to 4 cycles and beta primers RC1.1 and RC1.2 covering TRBC1 and TRBC2. TCRdb redid the calling of the UMI-ligation and nested PCR reads with MiXCR, one entry per CDR3 protein. The sample includes tens of thousands of distinct CDR3 sequences, 7.3% seen only once; the top ten take about a sixth. Specimen: PBMCs spiked with cells of the T cell clone KT2. These receptors were obtained from a human donor.

This clonotype appeared many times. This chain links TRBV15 with TRBJ1-1, with D unresolved. This CDR3 is built from 15 residues. V was pared by 0 bases and J by 1 base, with 9 bases between. CDR1 and CDR2 from the germline V gene are LNHNV and YYDKDF (reference sequence). CDR3 amino acids: CATSRDLAGNTEAFF. The CDR3 DNA reads TGTGCCACCAGCAGAGATCTGGCGGGGAACACTGAAGCTTTCTTT.

This clonotype appeared a few times. The chain recombines TRBV2 with TRBJ2-3, with D perhaps assigned TRBD1 or TRBD2 (5 bases each). The CDR3 totals 14 residues. Trimming left V 5 bases short and J 6 bases short, with 15 bases between. Germline V lookup: CDR1 SNHLY, CDR2 FYNNEI. Written as DNA, the CDR3 is TGTGCCAGCAGTCCGGGACGTCTTGGCGATACGCAGTATTTT. This gives the protein CASSPGRLGDTQYF.

Many counts were recorded for this clonotype. The V and J genes are TRBV19 and TRBJ2-7; 10 bases align to TRBD1. In germline, CDR1 is LNHDA, CDR2 SQIVND (reference sequence). V was pared by 5 bases and J by 2 bases, with 6 bases of the junction left unmatched. This CDR3 is built from 15 residues. CDR3 DNA: TGTGCCAGTAGTGGACAGGGGGGTCGGACCTACGAGCAGTACTTC. This gives the protein CASSGQGGRTYEQYF. Filled out from reference TRBV19 and TRBJ2-7, the complete variable domain reads DGGITQSPKYLFRKEGQNVTLSCEQNLNHDAMYWYRQDPGQGLRLIYYSQIVNDFQKGDIAEGYSVSREKKESFPLTVTSAQKNPTAFYLCASSGQGGRTYEQYFGPGTRLTVT.